Below are 12 T cell receptor beta chains sequenced from a single sample in a study of cytomegalovirus exposure and HLA in healthy donors. The study ran its PCR with 60 Vbeta and 13 Jbeta primers. Profiling relied on immunoSEQ multiplex PCR, and the TCRdb table lists in-frame clones only, not all of them. The sample has 96,000 or so clones; about four fifths are singletons. Sequencing input: PBMCs. Receptor source: a woman in her 70s in good health and CMV-seropositive.

There are a few counts of this clone. The chain couples TRBV18 to TRBJ2-7; D uncertain. Germline-derived CDR1 and CDR2 are KGHSH and LQKENI. The CDR3 totals 12 residues. Between the trimmed V and J ends, which lost 3 bases and 5 bases, there was a span of 8 bases. The CDR3 reads CASSPGRDEQYF. The CDR3, as DNA: TGTGCCAGCTCACCGGGTCGGGACGAGCAGTACTTC.

The chain recombines TRBV5-4 with TRBJ2-7, with 12 bases that match TRBD2. The germline CDR1 and CDR2 sequences are SGHNT and YYREEE (reference sequence). This CDR3 spans 16 amino acids. The V gene end was trimmed by 0 bases and the J gene end by 3 bases; junction bases not matched to a gene: 4. CDR3: CASSLGTSGTYYEQYF. The CDR3 DNA reads as TGTGCCAGCAGCTTGGGGACTAGCGGGACGTACTACGAGCAGTACTTC.

For this clone: Other DNA sequences from this sample encode an identical CDR3 as well. The chain carries TRBV14 and TRBJ2-3, with 10 nucleotides matching TRBD2. Germline assignment: CDR1 SGHDN and CDR2 FVKESK. This CDR3 is built from 16 residues. V shed 3 bases, J shed 0 bases, and the junction held 3 bases outside the gene matches. CDR3 in amino acids: CASSQPGLASTDTQYF. CDR3 sequence (DNA): TGTGCCAGCAGCCAGCCGGGACTAGCGAGCACAGATACGCAGTATTTT.

The chain joins TRBV6-1 to TRBJ1-3, with 8 bases lining up with TRBD1. Germline CDR1 reads MNHNS; CDR2 reads SASEGT. Losses at the gene ends were 3 bases for V and 5 bases for J; bases not matched to a gene: 21. There are 20 residues in the CDR3. CDR3 nucleotide sequence: TGTGCCAGCAGTGATGTTATCGAGGGACGAAACAGGGGGAAAAGAAACACCATATATTTT. It is translated as CASSDVIEGRNRGKRNTIYF.

As regards this clone: The junction differs from germline at one of its ends, possibly a read error. This sample includes further DNA sequences coding for the same CDR3. The chain uses TRBV9 and TRBJ2-2; 11 bases match TRBD2. The V gene's germline CDR1 is SGDLS and CDR2 YYNGEE. The CDR3 is 17 residues long. The CDR3 loop is CASSVLAGGSNTGELFF. The CDR3 DNA sequence: TGTGCCAGCAGCGTTCTAGCGGGGGGATCGAATACCGGGGAGCTGTTTTTT. Full variable domain (remainder filled in from reference TRBV9 and TRBJ2-2): DSGVTQTPKHLITATGQRVTLRCSPRSGDLSVYWYQQSLDQGLQFLIQYYNGEERAKGNILERFSAQQFPDLHSELNLSSLELGDSALYFCASSVLAGGSNTGELFFGEGSRLTVL.

The chain uses TRBV30 and TRBJ2-2; D might be TRBD2 (5 bases). The germline gives CDR1 GTSNPN, CDR2 SVGIG (reference sequence). V shed 0 bases and J shed 3 bases, with 11 bases lying between them. The CDR3 has 15 amino acids. The CDR3 spells CAWSVMRAYTGELFF. CDR3 in DNA: TGTGCCTGGAGTGTAATGAGGGCCTACACCGGGGAGCTGTTTTTT.

This clone appeared once. V is TRBV19 and J is TRBJ2-1, with TRBD2 matching over 11 bases. The CDR3 sequence is 15 residues long. Germline CDR1 is LNHDA and CDR2 is SQIVND (reference sequence). The junction had 1 base not matched to a gene; V was cut back by 4 bases and J by 2 bases. CDR3 in amino acids: CASSRLAGPYNEQFF. In DNA, the CDR3 is TGTGCCAGTAGTAGACTAGCGGGGCCCTACAATGAGCAGTTCTTC.

A few counts support this clone. The J gene is TRBJ2-1, the V gene TRBV28, with 8 bases matching TRBD2. The junction had 8 bases not matched to a gene; V was cut back by 8 bases and J by 8 bases. Germline V gives CDR1 MDHEN, CDR2 SYDVKM. The CDR3 covers 13 residues. DNA for the CDR3: TGTGCCAGCCGGGCGGGAGGTGGTCATGAGCAGTTCTTC. It specifies CASRAGGGHEQFF. The full variable domain, rest sourced from reference TRBV28 and TRBJ2-1, is DVKVTQSSRYLVKRTGEKVFLECVQDMDHENMFWYRQDPGLGLRLIYFSYDVKMKEKGDIPEGYSVSREKKERFSLILESASTNQTSMYLCASRAGGGHEQFFGPGTRLTVL.

The rearrangement links TRBV28 to TRBJ1-4; tentatively, D is TRBD1 (6 bases). The germline gives CDR1 MDHEN, CDR2 SYDVKM. This CDR3 has 12 residues. Trimming cost V 5 bases and J 7 bases, with 8 bases left between them. CDR3 bases: TGTGCCAGCAGTCAACAGGGTGAAAAACTGTTTTTT. It codes for CASSQQGEKLFF. Variable domain in full (rest from reference TRBV28 and TRBJ1-4): DVKVTQSSRYLVKRTGEKVFLECVQDMDHENMFWYRQDPGLGLRLIYFSYDVKMKEKGDIPEGYSVSREKKERFSLILESASTNQTSMYLCASSQQGEKLFFGSGTQLSVL.

The chain has TRBV7-2 and TRBJ2-1; no firm D call. The CDR3 runs 15 residues. Germline V gives CDR1 SGHTA, CDR2 FQGNSA. Trimming took 5 bases from V and 8 from J, leaving 19 bases between them. CDR3 protein: CASSLTPAARDEQFF. The CDR3 DNA sequence: TGTGCCAGCAGCCTAACCCCCGCAGCGCGTGATGAGCAGTTCTTC.

The rearrangement uses TRBV19 and TRBJ2-5; 7 positions agree with TRBD1. V was clipped by 3 bases and J by 4 bases; unmatched bases: 11. Germline CDR1 and CDR2: LNHDA and SQIVND (reference sequence). The CDR3 length is 16 residues. CDR3 bases: TGTGCCAGTAGTATCTCAGCCGGGACAGCGCGAGAGACCCAGTACTTC. It encodes CASSISAGTARETQYF.

The V gene is TRBV5-1, the J gene TRBJ1-3; D is unresolved. The CDR3 contains 20 residues. Between the trimmed V and J ends, which lost 0 bases and 0 bases, there was a span of 22 bases. Germline CDR1 SGHRS, CDR2 YFSETQ. CDR3 amino acids: CASSLAPSVGRYLSGNTIYF. CDR3 coding DNA: TGCGCCAGCAGCTTGGCCCCAAGTGTGGGCAGGTACCTCTCTGGAAACACCATATATTTT.